This T cell receptor beta chain appears in the sequencing data of a study of tissue T cells after allogeneic stem cell transplantation. Study-wide results and caveats: Anatomically similar tissues had similar TCR repertoires within each patient. The patient cohort was small and clinically heterogeneous, with limited sampling depth.

Trimming took off 6 bases at V and 1 base at J, with 8 bases between the two ends. The CDR3 spans 13 residues. Germline assignment: CDR1 KGHPV and CDR2 FQNQEV (reference sequence). With respect to this clone: No antigen is known for it. Germline and genes here are mouse. The CDR3 end lies 1 residue beyond the end of the read and is filled in from the germline J gene.

Time point noted: mouse harvest day 14 after allogeneic transplant. Tail vein injection delivered 10^7 T-cell-depleted bone marrow cells and 10^6 splenic CD5+ T cells. TCRdb's table, derived via immunoSEQ multiplex PCR, lists solely in-frame clones and lacks some. The sample records about 2,800 clones, roughly 40% being singletons. The V gene is TRBV26, the J gene TRBJ2-5, with D perhaps matching TRBD1 (6 bases). Sequencing used gut tissue. The sequence came from a female BALB/c mouse given C57BL/6 T cells with graft-versus-host disease after an allogeneic hematopoietic cell transplant. CDR3 loop: CASSPGDQDTQYF. The sequenced part of the CDR3 DNA is TGTGCCAGCAGCCCAGGGGACCAAGACACCCAGTAC.